This T cell receptor (beta chain) comes out of a study of control samples from healthy donors and cancer patients. CDR1 is SGHVS and CDR2 is FNYEAQ in the germline V gene. V dropped 3 bases and J dropped 6; count of bases not matched to a gene: 4. The CDR3 length is 13 residues. Method: immunoSEQ multiplex PCR; TCRdb's copy keeps in-frame clones and lacks some. This sample has 80,000 to 100,000 clones, with 80% to 90% found just once. This chain uses TRBV7-6 with TRBJ1-2, with 7 nucleotides matching TRBD1. Sequenced material: blood. This clonotype was sampled from a man aged 25 to 40 in good health. The chain's CDR3 is CASSFGTDHGYTF. The CDR3 DNA is TGTGCCAGCAGCTTCGGGACAGACCATGGCTACACCTTC.